This TCR beta chain is from a study of blood T cell repertoires in COVID-19. Overall study: Sites in the United States, Italy and Spain provided acute and convalescent COVID-19 samples. In each case, the material was cDNA or gDNA derived from T cells, B-cell-depleted T cells, or PBMCs.

Study processing details: Amplified reference gene primers provided the basis for estimating nucleated cell counts. Produced via immunoSEQ multiplex PCR; TCRdb's table is partial and in-frame only. V, J and clone size were drawn from that table, and D and trimming were deduced from the DNA. The sample shows roughly 180,000 clones, about 85% of them seen only once. The CDR3 sequence is 15 residues long. Trimming stripped 7 bases from V and 0 bases from J, with 12 bases between. CDR1 is MNHNY and CDR2 is SVGAGI in the germline V gene (reference sequence). The sequenced sample consisted of peripheral blood. The receptor comes from a man aged 18 to 35 with acute or convalescent COVID-19. The chain is built from TRBV6-6 and TRBJ1-4; D possibly corresponds to TRBD1 (6 bases). In DNA, the CDR3 is TGTGCCAGCAAAGAAACAGGGTCAACTAATGAAAAACTGTTTTTT. It is translated as CASKETGSTNEKLFF.